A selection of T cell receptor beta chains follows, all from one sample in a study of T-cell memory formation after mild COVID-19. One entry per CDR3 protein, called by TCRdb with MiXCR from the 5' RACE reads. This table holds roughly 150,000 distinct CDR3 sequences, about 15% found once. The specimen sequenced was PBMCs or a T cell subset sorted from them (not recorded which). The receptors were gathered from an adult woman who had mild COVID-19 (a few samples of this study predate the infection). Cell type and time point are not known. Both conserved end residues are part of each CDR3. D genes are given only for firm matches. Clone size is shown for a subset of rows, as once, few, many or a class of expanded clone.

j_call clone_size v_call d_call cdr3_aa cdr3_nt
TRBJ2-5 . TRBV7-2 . CASSWSRAPETQYF TGTGCCAGCAGCTGGTCAAGGGCCCCGGAGACCCAGTACTTC
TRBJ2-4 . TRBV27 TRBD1 CASSPRGAKNIQYF TGTGCCAGCAGTCCCAGGGGGGCCAAAAACATTCAGTACTTC
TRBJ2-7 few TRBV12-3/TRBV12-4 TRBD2 CASSLHSAGQRAEQYF TGTGCCAGCAGTTTACACTCAGCGGGGCAACGCGCCGAGCAGTACTTC
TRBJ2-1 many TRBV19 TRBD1 CASTYRGSDEQFF TGTGCCAGTACTTACAGGGGGAGCGATGAGCAGTTCTTC
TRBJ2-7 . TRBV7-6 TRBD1 CASSPGADRGLSHEQYF TGTGCCAGCAGCCCGGGAGCCGACAGGGGCCTATCCCACGAGCAGTACTTC
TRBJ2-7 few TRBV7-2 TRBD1 CASSLARQGPFEQYF TGTGCCAGCAGCTTAGCCAGACAGGGCCCTTTCGAGCAGTACTTC
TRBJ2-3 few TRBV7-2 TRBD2 CASSWGLTTDTQYF TGTGCCAGCAGCTGGGGACTAACCACAGATACGCAGTATTTT
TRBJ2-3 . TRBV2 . CASRDYPSTDTQYF TGTGCCAGCAGGGACTACCCAAGCACAGATACGCAGTATTTT
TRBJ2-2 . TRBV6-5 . CASSFGDRNTGELFF TGTGCCAGCAGTTTTGGAGACAGGAACACCGGTGAGCTGTTTTTT
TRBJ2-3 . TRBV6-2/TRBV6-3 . CASSLSGPDTQYF TGTGCCAGCAGTTTAAGCGGGCCAGATACGCAGTATTTT
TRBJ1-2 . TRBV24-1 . CATSDFGSNYGYTF TGTGCCACCAGTGATTTCGGATCTAACTATGGCTACACCTTC
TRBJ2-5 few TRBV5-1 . CASSPGTGTQETQYF TGCGCCAGCAGCCCCGGGACGGGAACGCAAGAGACCCAGTACTTC
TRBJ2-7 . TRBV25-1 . CATETAPYEQYF TGTGCCACCGAGACAGCCCCCTACGAGCAGTACTTC
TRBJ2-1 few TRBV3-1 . CASSISGASYNEQFF TGTGCCAGCAGCATCTCAGGGGCTTCCTACAATGAGCAGTTCTTC
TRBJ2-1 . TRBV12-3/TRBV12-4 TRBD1 CASRPSGTGSYNEQFF TGTGCCAGCAGGCCATCCGGGACAGGGAGCTACAATGAGCAGTTCTTC
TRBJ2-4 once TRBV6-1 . CASSEGTAGTKNIQYF TGTGCCAGCAGTGAAGGGACAGCGGGGACAAAAAACATTCAGTACTTC
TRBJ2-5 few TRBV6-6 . CASSPAVGVETQYF TGTGCCAGCAGTCCGGCGGTGGGAGTGGAGACCCAGTACTTC
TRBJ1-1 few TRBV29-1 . CSVAQGGGTEAFF TGCAGCGTTGCACAGGGAGGAGGCACTGAAGCTTTCTTT
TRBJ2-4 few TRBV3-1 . CASSQAWGDIQYF TGTGCCAGCAGCCAAGCGTGGGGTGACATTCAGTACTTC
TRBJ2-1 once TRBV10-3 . CAISASVDEQFF TGTGCCATCAGCGCTTCAGTCGATGAGCAGTTCTTC
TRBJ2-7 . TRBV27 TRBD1 CASSLSTGGSEQYF TGTGCCAGCAGTTTATCGACAGGGGGCAGCGAGCAGTACTTC
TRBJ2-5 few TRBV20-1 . CSGGGGETQYF TGCAGTGGGGGGGGCGGAGAGACCCAGTACTTC
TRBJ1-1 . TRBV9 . CASSVEKETLNTEAFF TGTGCCAGCAGCGTAGAAAAGGAGACGCTGAACACTGAAGCTTTCTTT
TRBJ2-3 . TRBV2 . CASSEAMAVGTDTQYF TGTGCCAGCAGTGAAGCGATGGCGGTAGGCACAGATACGCAGTATTTT
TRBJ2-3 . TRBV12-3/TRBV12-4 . CASSLGGATDTQYF TGTGCCAGCAGTTTAGGAGGGGCCACAGATACGCAGTATTTT
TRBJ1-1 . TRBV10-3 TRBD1 CAISVEGQPEAFF TGTGCCATCAGTGTCGAGGGACAGCCTGAAGCTTTCTTT
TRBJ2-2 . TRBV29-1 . CSVEDQGGSGELFF TGCAGCGTTGAGGATCAGGGGGGATCCGGGGAGCTGTTTTTT
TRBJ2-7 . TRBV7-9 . CASSPQPDGSSYEQYF TGTGCCAGCAGCCCCCAGCCCGACGGAAGCTCCTACGAGCAGTACTTC
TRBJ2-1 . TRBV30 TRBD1 CAWSGQGLSQFF TGTGCCTGGAGTGGACAGGGGTTATCGCAGTTCTTC
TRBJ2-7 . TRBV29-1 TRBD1 CSVDWTGGDYEQYF TGCAGCGTTGATTGGACAGGGGGTGACTACGAGCAGTACTTC
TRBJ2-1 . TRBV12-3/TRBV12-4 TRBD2 CASTPGGSSYNEQFF TGTGCCAGCACCCCGGGAGGGTCAAGCTACAATGAGCAGTTCTTC